This T cell receptor (beta chain) was identified in a study of shared clonotypes between healthy human individuals (dated by TCRdb to 2018 to 2020). As for the study more broadly: A few men and a couple of women, aged 18 to 49 years, made up the cohort. Per donor, leukapheresis produced somewhere between about 0.94 and 9 billion PBMCs. Different laboratories and diverse techniques were used to prepare libraries and sequence TCR repertoires, to increase sequencing depth and limit assay-specific biases. To estimate repertoire size and how much clonotypes are shared between individuals, the study performed deep sequencing of blood TCR repertoires from a few healthy adults. Broader findings and caveats from the paper: Sampling was limited to blood, and TCR repertoires in tissue likely differ from TCR repertoires in blood. Based on pairwise subsampling, the degree of clonotype sharing among donors was expected to be affected by sequencing depth. The genetic and exposure-history diversity represented was limited by the small number of donors.

Using the deep immunoSEQ assay, multiplex PCR amplified TCR CDR3 regions from genomic DNA. Extracted genomic DNA from each cell subset was spread evenly across all wells of several immunoSEQ 96-well plates, with each plate serving as a replicate. For unsorted PBMC, roughly 270 ng genomic DNA, equal to tens of thousands of T cell genomes, was loaded into each replicate PCR. Ten immunoSEQ deep assay plates were used to sequence the unsorted PBMC genomic DNA. The purified libraries were quantified using a Qubit 3.0 fluorometer, sized with a Bioanalyzer 2100, and then quantified again using the KAPA Library Quantification kit. Each immunoSEQ 96-well plate was sequenced on its own single-read 150-cycle Illumina NextSeq 550 flow cell. Under the source paper's analysis protocol: Because only junctional sequences without quality scores were contained in the immunoSEQ output, filtering matching that applied to full-length reads could not be performed. To assign V/J genes and CDR3, sequences were annotated using PyIR, a Python wrapper for IgBLAST v1.9, with IMGT germline references. Any read was removed if the V/J assignment was weak (E-value above 1e-6), the CDR3 was missing, or the read contained stop codons, out-of-frame junctions, or ambiguous translated residues. V3J clonotypes were defined as sequences sharing an identical inferred V gene, J gene, and CDR3 amino acid sequence. To compute the percentage overlap between repertoires, the number of shared unique clonotypes was divided by the size of the smaller repertoire. Richness of each repertoire was evaluated using RTK rarefaction, the Chao1 estimator, and Recon v2.1 estimates of unobserved clonotypes. TCRdb re-hosts the immuneACCESS table, in-frame sequences only. Its copies lack some clones; in the studies checked, an unresolved V gene accounts for under half of them, and the cause for the rest is not known. V, J and clone size are those of that table, while D and trimming were read from the DNA. The sample has roughly 450,000 clones on record, around 74% of them singletons. Together, the top ten hold 10% to 15% of the sample.

The CDR3 holds 14 amino acids from the cysteine to the phenylalanine. CDR3 DNA only is kept here, 42 bases in frame from base 1. The germline V gene (reference sequence) provides CDR1 SGHNT and CDR2 YYREEE. Trimming accounts for 1 base at V and 10 bases at J, while the number of junction bases matched to no gene is 5. Donors were healthy HIV-negative adults with no recently reported acute infections or vaccinations. All donors were Caucasian adults living in Nashville, Tennessee, USA. For unsorted samples, 100 million or so PBMCs were counted, and genomic DNA was extracted using the QIAamp DNA Blood Mini kit. Blood was obtained by leukapheresis, after which PBMCs were separated by Ficoll-Histopaque density gradient centrifugation and cryopreserved in liquid nitrogen vapor phase. Note on this clone: Its antigen remains unidentified. Nothing much larger sits one base from this clone, and base qualities are not available.

This TCR derives from a woman between 35 and 50 years old in good health. Some clones in this sample may be carry-over from other donors' samples. Recombination linked TRBV5-4 to TRBJ2-1, with 10 central nucleotides matching TRBD2. The source material was PBMCs. The CDR3 sequence is CASSLYTSGTEQFF. The sequence in DNA is TGTGCCAGCAGCTTGTATACTAGCGGGACCGAGCAGTTCTTC.